This TCR beta chain emerged from a study of cytomegalovirus exposure and HLA in healthy donors (dated 2017 in TCRdb). Notes on the research overall: An earlier analysis of roughly 570 of the donors reported about 260 Gb of sequence data and roughly 120 million unique TCR beta sequences obtained from about 179 million T cells. The study profiled the T cell repertoires of 500 to 800 subjects by immunosequencing and related them to cytomegalovirus serostatus. Among around 400 genotyped donors of the cohort, an average of about 240,000 unique TCR beta nucleotide sequences was sequenced per donor, of which approximately 19% were non-productive. Of the roughly 400 genotyped donors, about 80% fell in the genetic ancestry cluster associated with self-reported Caucasian donors. To study patterns of TCR occurrence, a later analysis re-analyzed previously published TCR beta repertoires from 666 donors and added high-resolution HLA genotyping. HLA typing included class I and class II loci at four-digit resolution. Donor age, sex, ethnicity and CMV serostatus were compiled together with the repertoire data. Rather than drawing on any new phenotypic data, the later analysis identified candidate immune exposures from TCR beta sequences and the way those sequences occurred across donors. An early release covering around 630 HLA-typed donors comprised 300 to 350 gigabases of sequencing data and around 80 million unique TCR sequences. Four to six DR-DQ haplotypes were handled as single units for association and clustering, since linkage in the cohort was strong. To decide whether each TCR beta V gene segment behaved as functional or pseudogenic, an earlier analysis of some 540 of the donors relied on high-throughput TCR beta sequencing. The number of donors typed differed by locus, with roughly 620-630 for A, B, C, DRB1 and DQB1, around 520 for DQA1, approximately 570 for DPA1, and some 450 for DPB1. All discovery cohort repertoires had been generated using a single sequencing platform. Besides the first cohort of 666 subjects, a separate validation cohort made up of over 100 different subjects was used. The aim of the study was to test whether cataloging public T cell receptors could identify signatures of past pathogen exposure. Genome-wide SNP genotypes for about three fifths of the roughly 700 donors were used in a later genetic analysis, which treated that subset as a discovery cohort. The study combined high-throughput TCR immunosequencing, statistical association of individual TCRs with disease status, and machine learning to predict cytomegalovirus infection status.

Including cysteine and phenylalanine, the CDR3 has 13 amino acids. Only CDR3 DNA is held: 39 bases, read in frame from base 1. From V the trimming removes 5 bases and from J it removes 2 bases, while the gene matches leave 2 bases of the junction unaccounted for. The germline V gene (reference sequence) specifies LNHDA as CDR1 and SQIVND as CDR2. What the research found in general, with its limitations: Compared with the roughly 600-donor mean, donors in an Asian-associated ancestry cluster had fewer N-insertions in productive TCRs, according to a later genetic analysis. Most TCR sequences were observed very rarely across donors, whereas some public TCRs were present in many individuals. This cohort had only TCR beta chains sequenced, and the lack of alpha or paired-chain data limited which features could be detected. The earlier analysis of 587 of the donors excluded 15 to 20 rarely observed V segments, including chromosome 9 orphons, because counts were too low. The authors suggested that the approach could potentially be extended to other disease states and immunological phenotypes. Cytomegalovirus status was reported to be diagnosed by the classifier with high specificity and sensitivity in both the original and validation cohorts. Because the 87-base-pair reads could not distinguish some IMGT-functional V segments, including TRBV6-2 and TRBV6-3, those segments were excluded. Linkage disequilibrium might explain the correlated functional status among segregating V segments, but an unknown experimental factor could not be excluded. At a false discovery rate of 0.05, a later analysis linked some 18,000 TCR beta sequences to specific HLA alleles. In vitro tests confirmed that a few of the cytomegalovirus-associated TCR beta chains recognize cytomegalovirus antigens. Several of the top co-occurrence clusters appeared to be linked to parvovirus B19, influenza, CMV and Epstein-Barr virus, according to a later analysis. Broadly in line with IMGT annotations, most TCR beta V segments showed up in productive rearrangements about 87% or about 30% of the time in an earlier analysis of about 500 of the donors. Because some donors lacked HLA typing at each locus, the association tests relied only on the typed subset. When HLA alleles, especially DR and DQ, strongly co-occurred, TCR associations were difficult to assign to individual alleles. A later analysis found that TCR association rates varied across HLA loci, with DRB1 alleles showing the most associated TCRs and HLA-C alleles the fewest. In a later analysis, HLA-associated TCR beta chains showed more clonal expansion and lower generation probabilities than non-associated chains that were equally common. A later analysis found that most CMV-associated TCR beta chains appeared HLA-restricted, with HLA associations seemingly driven largely by CMV exposure. A cluster of highly shared sequence variants was judged likely to be a technical artifact of the sequencing pipeline. For the cohort, immune exposure information was limited to CMV serostatus. A further reported finding was that TCR beta sequences accurately predicted the HLA-A and HLA-B alleles for most subjects in the first cohort. The study gave a list of 150 to 200 TCR beta chains associated with cytomegalovirus. An association between a missense DCLRE1C variant and V-gene and J-gene trimming of TCR beta chains was found in a later genetic analysis and replicated in an independent cohort. Roughly uniform sequencing depth across donors was assumed in presence/absence analyses, although this assumption may not hold.

Turning to this clone: Its antigen remains unidentified. Base qualities were left out, and no much larger clone turns up one base away.

The cohort consisted of 600 to 750 healthy bone marrow donors. At the time of sampling, every cohort member was nominally healthy, though immune exposures that went unrecorded were likely present. The donor was CMV seropositive and belonged to the group of more than 250 seropositive cohort members. Every donor gave a peripheral blood sample, and the peripheral blood mononuclear cells from that sample were used for TCR beta sequencing. Genomic DNA was extracted from the blood cell samples with the Qiagen DNeasy Blood Extraction Kit. Library preparation used the immunoSEQ multiplex PCR assay. For the multiplex PCR, a mixture combining 60 forward primers for TCR Vbeta segments and 13 reverse primers for TCR Jbeta segments was used. A multiplex PCR assay on genomic DNA amplified the CDR3 region of rearranged TCR beta genes. The Illumina HiSeq System was used to sequence the amplified TCR beta libraries as 87-base-pair reads. Processing in the source paper ran as follows. In a later analysis, 77 million or so unique TCR beta chains were counted across the 500 to 700 repertoires, and roughly 10 million of these chains were shared by at least two donors. Raw reads were error-corrected and collapsed into unique sequences with a nearest-neighbor algorithm that merged closely related sequences to remove PCR and sequencing errors. CDR3 sequences were aligned to IMGT reference sequences to assign V, D and J gene segments. For a sequence to be retained, a match of at least six nucleotides was required to both a V gene segment and a J gene segment. A rearrangement counted as productive if the CDR3 had no stop codons and remained in frame with V and J, and every other rearrangement counted as non-productive. Following IMGT convention, CDR3 was defined as the stretch from the second conserved V-encoded cysteine up to the conserved J-encoded phenylalanine. The earlier analysis of approximately 500 of the donors excluded sequences that lacked an unambiguous match to a single V gene segment. In an earlier analysis of approximately 610 of the donors, V segments were called functional above 56.7% productive rearrangements and were called segregating when the between-donor standard deviation exceeded 5%. To diagnose cytomegalovirus status from the catalog of TCR beta chain sequences, a statistical classification framework was built. A later analysis assigned V and J genes by comparing TCR nucleotide sequences with IMGT/GENE-DB human TR gene sequences. In a later analysis, CDR3 sequences and most-parsimonious VDJ recombination scenarios were assigned using the TCRdist pipeline. A later analysis defined each TCR beta chain by its CDR3 amino acid sequence plus V-gene family, and excluded reads lacking a unique V-gene family. In a later analysis, fewer than 650 highly shared, low-generation-probability nucleotide sequences were removed to address suspected cross-contamination and a sequencing artifact. In a later analysis, a clonal expansion index was calculated for each public chain from normalized within-repertoire ranks of inferred template counts. A later analysis computed generation probabilities with a VDJ recombination model fitted to out-of-frame rearrangements, and checked the results against IGoR. In a later analysis, TCR-TCR, TCR-HLA and TCR-CMV co-occurrence was scored with hypergeometric tests, and a repertoire-size bias correction was applied to TCR pairs. In a later analysis, false discovery rates were estimated by permuting HLA or CMV assignments 20 times. In a later analysis, co-occurring TCRs were grouped with DBSCAN, and TCRdist sequence similarity was added when clustering was performed within HLA-allele-positive subsets. For co-occurrence clustering, repertoires with fewer than 30,000 or more than 120,000 public chains were excluded, along with roughly 5 repertoires with anomalous nucleotide sharing. The immuneACCESS repertoire file appears here via TCRdb, limited to in-frame rearrangements. These files lack a portion of the clones; in checked studies, under half of the deficit traces to unresolved V genes, and the cause of the others is not known. V, J and clone size are taken as reported in that table, and D and trimming were inferred from the DNA itself. Counted in this sample were about 170,000 clones; roughly 80% of them appeared once. The biggest ten clones account for roughly 4.5% of the sample.

Recombination connected TRBV19 to TRBJ1-1, and 7 junctional nucleotides match TRBD1. Material for sequencing was PBMCs. The clonotype comes from a woman aged 18 to 35 in good health and CMV-seropositive. The CDR3 is CASSRDRNTEAFF. The sequence in DNA is TGTGCCAGTAGTCGGGACAGAAACACTGAAGCTTTCTTT.